What follows describes a single T cell receptor beta chain. What it binds is unknown. A junction end diverges from the germline sequence, so it may reflect a read error. This entry comes from a study of Graves' ophthalmopathy and Graves' hyperthyroidism. Points from the study as a whole: Both an approximately 71% sensitivity and a 72.22% specificity characterized the model's predictions of ophthalmopathy progression.

Moderately to severely active ophthalmopathy under 3 months, CAS at least 3, NOSPECS at least 4. Patients were excluded if they had other autoimmune diseases or uncontrolled infections, and likewise if pregnancy or lactation applied. Physicians reached a diagnosis by relying on clinical symptoms, serum thyroxine, TRAb, thyroid ultrasound and orbital computed tomography. TCR beta CDR3 regions were amplified from RNA transcripts. Second-round multiplex PCR followed a first-round RT-PCR using HTBI primers. Each CDR3 protein is one row after TCRdb ran MiXCR on the multiplex PCR reads. The sample records hundreds of thousands of distinct CDR3 sequences, about a fifth being singletons. Material: peripheral blood. The sequence came from a woman aged 45 to 65 with Graves' ophthalmopathy.

In nucleotides, the CDR3 is TGTGCCAGCACTATCTCCACGGACTATGGCTACAGCTTC. Residues: CASTISTDYGYSF. The chain carries TRBV2 and TRBJ1-2; no clear D. Germline CDR1 is SNHLY and CDR2 is FYNNEI. The CDR3 has 13 amino acids. Full variable domain (missing parts from reference TRBV2 and TRBJ1-2): EPEVTQTPSHQVTQMGQEVILRCVPISNHLYFYWYRQILGQKVEFLVSFYNNEISEKSEIFDDQFSVERPDGSNFTLKIRSTKLEDSAMYFCASTISTDYGYSFGSGTRLTVV.